The 27 T cell receptor beta chains listed next were all sequenced from one sample in a study of CD8 T cells in ankylosing spondylitis. TCRdb fed the 5' RACE reads into MiXCR, producing one record per CDR3 protein. The sample carries about 360,000 distinct CDR3 sequences, 14% to 15% recorded once. Sequenced input: blood, either unsorted or a sorted T cell fraction (not recorded which). Receptors were obtained from a male donor with ankylosing spondylitis or in good health (not recorded which).

The chain uses TRBV7-9 and TRBJ1-3, with D uncertain. CDR1 is SEHNR and CDR2 is FQNEAQ in the germline V gene (reference sequence). This CDR3 spans 12 amino acids. Trimming took 4 bases from V and 5 from J, leaving 6 bases between them. The CDR3 nucleotides read TGTGCCAGCAGCTCTTTTAGAAACACCATATATTTT. Protein product: CASSSFRNTIYF.

In its sample, this clonotype was seen many times. The genes are TRBV6-1 and TRBJ2-1; 10 bases line up with TRBD1. This CDR3 has 15 residues. The V gene end was trimmed by 6 bases and the J gene end by 7 bases; junction bases not matched to a gene: 9. Germline V gene data show CDR1 as MNHNS and CDR2 as SASEGT. Here the CDR3 reads CASSRDRGLRNEQFF. As DNA, the CDR3 is TGTGCCAGCAGCCGAGACAGGGGGCTAAGAAATGAGCAGTTCTTC.

The sample holds many counts of this clonotype. The V and J genes are TRBV20-1 and TRBJ1-5, with D perhaps matching TRBD1 (6 bases). Germline assignment: CDR1 DFQATT and CDR2 SNEGSKA (reference sequence). V was trimmed by 1 base and J by 3 bases, leaving 7 bases between them. The CDR3 runs to 13 residues. The CDR3 loop reads CSARGQANQPQHF. DNA of the CDR3: TGCAGTGCTAGAGGACAGGCCAATCAGCCCCAGCATTTT.

The rearrangement joins TRBV25-1 to TRBJ2-5; 9 positions match TRBD2. This CDR3 contains 19 residues. Germline V gene sequence: CDR1 MGHDK, CDR2 SYGVNS. The V segment lost 2 bases and the J segment 1 base; nucleotides outside the gene matches: 14. Written as DNA, the CDR3 is TGTGCCAGCAGTGAAAGCATCCGAGATAGCGGGAGAGGCCAAGAGACCCAGTACTTC. This gives the protein CASSESIRDSGRGQETQYF.

The J gene is TRBJ1-5, the V gene TRBV20-1; 7 bases map to TRBD1. J gave up 6 bases and V 5 bases, and 13 bases lay outside the gene matches. The CDR3 runs 15 residues. CDR1 and CDR2 from the germline V gene are DFQATT and SNEGSKA (reference sequence). Here the CDR3 DNA reads TGCAGTGCTCACAGGGGAGGTAGCAGAAGTCAGCCCCAGCATTTT. It specifies CSAHRGGSRSQPQHF.

This clonotype was seen a few times. The chain employs TRBV27 and TRBJ1-5; 7 bases line up with TRBD1. CDR1 MNHEY and CDR2 SMNVEV come from the germline V gene (reference sequence). This CDR3 is 14 amino acids long. The V segment lost 5 bases and the J segment 7 bases; nucleotides outside the gene matches: 8. Here the CDR3 reads CASSIQGLGQPQHF. The DNA of the CDR3 is TGTGCCAGCAGTATACAGGGGCTGGGGCAGCCCCAGCATTTT.

A remark on this clonotype: This CDR3 is missing its conserved last phenylalanine or tryptophan, likely due to a read error. The chain combines TRBV20-1 with TRBJ2-2, with D uncertain. V gave up 6 bases and J gave up 5 bases, with 16 bases separating them. The CDR3 consists of 14 residues. The germline V gene encodes CDR1 DFQATT and CDR2 SNEGSKA (reference sequence). CDR3 protein: CSATGPTRTGELFY. The CDR3, as DNA: TGCAGTGCGACCGGCCCCACGAGGACCGGGGAGCTGTTTTAT.

The chain is built from TRBV12-3 or TRBV12-4 and TRBJ1-1; the match to TRBD1 covers 9 bases. Trimming at V came to 7 bases and at J to 4 bases, leaving 13 bases not matched to a gene. The CDR3 extends over 16 amino acids. The CDR3: CASIQAFGTGSTEAFF. Here the CDR3 DNA reads TGTGCCAGCATCCAAGCATTTGGGACAGGGAGCACTGAAGCTTTCTTT.

This clonotype has just a few counts. The chain recombines TRBV12-3 or TRBV12-4 with TRBJ1-2; D may be TRBD1 (6 bases). The CDR3 spans 14 residues. V lost 6 bases to trimming and J lost 2 bases, with 13 bases between them. CDR3 sequence reads: CASRGQGKNYGYTF. Here the CDR3 DNA reads TGTGCCAGCAGAGGTCAGGGGAAGAACTATGGCTACACCTTC.

The V call is TRBV6-1, the J call TRBJ2-5, with D possibly being TRBD1 or TRBD2 (5 bases each). The CDR3 runs 17 residues. Germline CDR1 and CDR2: MNHNS and SASEGT. The V and J ends lost 6 bases and 5 bases respectively, with 25 bases between them. The CDR3 spells CASRTGLIGAIGETQYF. The CDR3 DNA reads TGTGCCAGCAGAACCGGGTTAATCGGGGCGATCGGGGAGACCCAGTACTTC.

V gene TRBV6-1 combines with J gene TRBJ2-2; 8 positions agree with TRBD1. The CDR3 is 17 amino acids. Germline-derived CDR1 and CDR2 are MNHNS and SASEGT. The ends lost 4 bases at V and 4 bases at J; junction bases unmatched: 11. This chain's CDR3 is CASSGRDRGPFTGELFF. In DNA, the CDR3 is TGTGCCAGCAGTGGCCGAGACAGGGGACCTTTCACCGGGGAGCTGTTTTTT.

In this sample, this clonotype turned up a few times. The CDR3 spells CASSPILDNEQFF. CDR3 nucleotide sequence: TGTGCCAGCAGTCCTATACTTGACAATGAGCAGTTCTTC. The V and J genes are TRBV6-1 and TRBJ2-1; D not resolved. The CDR3 sequence is 13 residues long. Trimming stripped 5 bases from V and 5 bases from J, with 10 bases between. Per the germline V gene, CDR1 is MNHNS and CDR2 is SASEGT.

This clonotype occurred a few times. CDR3 DNA: TGTGCCAGCAGCCACGTCTACTCGGGACTCGCGAACACCGGGGAGCTGTTTTTT. Translated, it gives CASSHVYSGLANTGELFF. The chain joins TRBV3-1 to TRBJ2-2; D may be TRBD2 (6 bases). The germline gives CDR1 LGHDT, CDR2 YNNKEL (reference sequence). The V end was cut by 3 bases, the J end by 0 bases, with 17 bases between. This CDR3 has 18 residues.

The chain combines TRBV7-2 with TRBJ2-3; TRBD2 aligns across 7 bases. The V and J ends lost 1 base and 1 base, in that order; junction bases with no gene match: 8. The CDR3 totals 17 residues. Germline CDR1 is SGHTA and CDR2 is FQGNSA. As DNA, the CDR3 is TGTGCCAGCAGCTTAGGGGCTAGCGGCGGAGGCACAGATACGCAGTATTTT. This sequence encodes CASSLGASGGGTDTQYF.

V is TRBV12-3 or TRBV12-4 and J is TRBJ2-1; no clear D. There are 14 residues in the CDR3. V shed 7 bases and J shed 5 bases, with 15 bases lying between them. In DNA form, the CDR3 reads TGTGCCAGCACCCCACCTGGACCGGACAATGAGCAGTTCTTC. This sequence encodes CASTPPGPDNEQFF.

The gene calls are TRBV18 and TRBJ1-3; 8 positions agree with TRBD1. Trimming cost V 5 bases and J 3 bases; bases outside gene matches: 9. This CDR3 is 16 amino acids long. From germline, CDR1 is KGHSH and CDR2 LQKENI. Written as DNA, the CDR3 is TGTGCCAGCTCATCATCCCAGGGGGCTGGTGGAAACACCATATATTTT. Translation: CASSSSQGAGGNTIYF.

V and J are TRBV7-9 and TRBJ2-5; unclear D gene. In germline, CDR1 is SEHNR, CDR2 FQNEAQ (reference sequence). The V and J ends lost 2 bases and 5 bases respectively, with 21 bases between them. This CDR3 is 17 amino acids long. The CDR3 DNA reads TGTGCCAGCAGCTTAAGTTTTGACTCGAGCGTTAAGGAGACCCAGTACTTC. Translating it yields CASSLSFDSSVKETQYF.

Notes on this clonotype: A read error may produce the germline difference seen at one junction end. V and J are TRBV29-1 and TRBJ2-5; D gene uncertain. The CDR3 runs 14 residues. The germline CDR1 and CDR2 sequences are SQVTM and ANQGSEA. This CDR3 is CCVEDPLWGETQYF. The CDR3 DNA reads as TGCTGCGTTGAAGATCCTCTATGGGGTGAGACCCAGTACTTC.

The rearrangement joins TRBV20-1 to TRBJ2-7, with D tentatively TRBD2 (6 bases). Trimming cost V 6 bases and J 2 bases, with 17 bases left between them. There are 14 residues in the CDR3. Germline assignment: CDR1 DFQATT and CDR2 SNEGSKA (reference sequence). CDR3 residues: CSAGRTASPYEQYF. In DNA, the CDR3 is TGCAGTGCAGGGAGGACGGCTTCTCCCTACGAGCAGTACTTC.

This clonotype was observed a few times. The chain couples TRBV7-2 to TRBJ2-1; 9 bases map to TRBD1. Germline V lookup: CDR1 SGHTA, CDR2 FQGNSA. The J segment lost 1 base and the V segment lost 5 bases, leaving 6 bases of the junction unmatched. The CDR3 runs to 16 residues. CDR3 nucleotides: TGTGCCAGCAGCCCTCCGGGACAGGGTTCCTACAATGAGCAGTTCTTC. Amino acid sequence: CASSPPGQGSYNEQFF. Full variable domain (remainder filled in from reference TRBV7-2 and TRBJ2-1): GAGVSQSPSNKVTEKGKDVELRCDPISGHTALYWYRQSLGQGLEFLIYFQGNSAPDKSGLPSDRFSAERTGGSVSTLTIQRTQQEDSAVYLCASSPPGQGSYNEQFFGPGTRLTVL.

V is TRBV12-3 or TRBV12-4 and J is TRBJ1-1; no reliable D call. This CDR3 has 15 amino acids. Trimming stripped 6 bases from V and 0 bases from J, with 14 bases between. The CDR3 bases are TGTGCCAGCAGCCAGACCGACGGCATGAACACTGAAGCTTTCTTT. This translates into CASSQTDGMNTEAFF.

This clonotype was recorded a few times. This chain joins TRBV2 and TRBJ2-1; weak D call: TRBD1 (6 bases). V was shortened by 4 bases and J by 6 bases, with 13 bases between the two germline ends. The CDR3 totals 14 residues. From germline, CDR1 is SNHLY and CDR2 FYNNEI. The CDR3 nucleotides are TGTGCCAGCAGTGTCAATCTAGGGGGCAATGAGCAGTTCTTC. Translated: CASSVNLGGNEQFF.

The chain employs TRBV5-1 and TRBJ2-5; 13 positions agree with TRBD2. V lost 0 bases to trimming and J lost 5 bases; unmatched junction nucleotides: 7. The CDR3 loop spans 17 amino acids. Per the germline V gene, CDR1 is SGHRS and CDR2 is YFSETQ. The CDR3, as DNA: TGCGCCAGCAGCTTGGAGGGACTAGCGGGGCCCGGGGAGACCCAGTACTTC. It translates to CASSLEGLAGPGETQYF.

The rearrangement joins TRBV20-1 to TRBJ1-1; D is uncertain. Looked up from germline, CDR1 is DFQATT and CDR2 is SNEGSKA (reference sequence). The CDR3 is 15 residues long. V gave up 0 bases and J gave up 0 bases, with 11 bases separating them. CDR3 region: CSARDIRGVNTEAFF. Here the CDR3 DNA reads TGCAGTGCTAGAGATATCCGGGGTGTGAACACTGAAGCTTTCTTT.

The chain employs TRBV5-1 and TRBJ2-7; 8 nucleotides align to TRBD1. The CDR3 runs 14 residues. The germline gives CDR1 SGHRS, CDR2 YFSETQ. The V segment lost 4 bases and the J segment 2 bases; nucleotides outside the gene matches: 5. The CDR3 is CASSHGQGAYEQYF. As DNA, the CDR3 is TGCGCCAGCAGCCATGGACAGGGAGCCTACGAGCAGTACTTC.

CDR3 in DNA: TGCGCCAGCAGCTTGGGACATGGGAACACCGGGGAGCTGTTTTTT. It translates to CASSLGHGNTGELFF. J is TRBJ2-2 and V is TRBV5-1; D ambiguous. The germline V gene has CDR1 SGHRS and CDR2 YFSETQ. The CDR3 totals 15 residues. Trimming cost V 0 bases and J 1 base, with 7 bases left between them.

This clonotype was observed many times. V usage is TRBV12-3 or TRBV12-4 and J usage is TRBJ1-1, with D possibly matching TRBD1 (6 bases). This CDR3 has 13 residues. The V end was cut by 5 bases, the J end by 6 bases, with 13 bases between. The CDR3 DNA is TGTGCCAGCAGTCCCCGGACAGTGGCTGAAGCTTTCTTT. This sequence encodes CASSPRTVAEAFF.